This passage covers 22 T cell receptor beta chains from one sample sequenced in a study of shared clonotypes between healthy human individuals. Clones were sequenced by immunoSEQ multiplex PCR, and TCRdb holds only the in-frame ones, with some missing. The data contain roughly 650,000 clones, roughly 96% of them singletons. It was CD45RO-negative cells, positively selected for CCR7, that made up naive CD8 cells, with terminally differentiated effector memory CD45RA+ cells excluded. Sequencing was done on a sample of naive CD8+ T cells sorted from blood. The receptors here all came from a young woman in good health.

V and J are TRBV27 and TRBJ2-7; D gene uncertain. The ends were cut back, 5 bases at V and 5 bases at J, with 10 bases in the middle. There are 12 residues in the CDR3. Germline CDR1 reads MNHEY; CDR2 reads SMNVEV (reference sequence). In DNA form, the CDR3 reads TGTGCCAGCAGTGCCGGGCCCCACGAGCAGTACTTC. Its translation: CASSAGPHEQYF.

V gene TRBV2 combines with J gene TRBJ2-1, with a weak D call TRBD2 (6 bases). Looked up from germline, CDR1 is SNHLY and CDR2 is FYNNEI. With 6 bases removed from V and 2 bases from J, the gap between germline ends came to 17 bases. CDR3 length: 16 residues. The CDR3 region is CASRALGGRTYNEQFF. The CDR3 nucleotides are TGTGCCAGCAGGGCCTTGGGGGGAAGGACCTACAATGAGCAGTTCTTC.

The rearrangement joins TRBV7-9 to TRBJ2-7; 8 bases map to TRBD2. The CDR3 covers 19 residues. With V trimmed by 5 bases and J by 2 bases, 20 bases remained unmatched. In germline, CDR1 is SEHNR, CDR2 FQNEAQ (reference sequence). The CDR3 sequence: CASSGNKAGVGFSPYEQYF. The CDR3 DNA reads TGTGCCAGCAGCGGAAACAAAGCGGGAGTAGGTTTTAGCCCCTACGAGCAGTACTTC.

This chain links TRBV5-6 with TRBJ2-5, with a weak D call TRBD2 (6 bases). This CDR3 comprises 13 residues. Trimming left V 4 bases short and J 5 bases short, with 12 bases between. Per germline, CDR1 SGHDT and CDR2 YYEEEE. CDR3 nucleotide sequence: TGTGCCAGCAGCCCGGAGGGGTCTGAGACCCAGTACTTC. It codes for CASSPEGSETQYF.

The CDR3 reads CASSLFAVGQGSGANVLTF. The CDR3 region has the DNA TGTGCCAGCAGCTTGTTTGCTGTTGGACAGGGCTCTGGGGCCAACGTCCTGACTTTC. The chain links TRBV5-6 to TRBJ2-6, with 8 bases aligning to TRBD1. This CDR3 contains 19 residues. The V segment lost 1 base and the J segment 0 bases; nucleotides outside the gene matches: 9. CDR1 is SGHDT and CDR2 is YYEEEE in the germline V gene. The variable domain in full, completed from reference TRBV5-6 and TRBJ2-6, reads DAGVTQSPTHLIKTRGQQVTLRCSPKSGHDTVSWYQQALGQGPQFIFQYYEEEERQRGNFPDRFSGHQFPNYSSELNVNALLLGDSALYLCASSLFAVGQGSGANVLTFGAGSRLTVL.

The chain uses TRBV28 and TRBJ1-5; no firm D call. Trimming pared 7 bases from V and 0 bases from J, leaving 7 bases between. Germline V lookup: CDR1 MDHEN, CDR2 SYDVKM. The CDR3 contains 13 residues. The chain's CDR3 is CASIRGSNQPQHF. CDR3 bases: TGTGCCAGCATACGGGGTAGCAATCAGCCCCAGCATTTT.

This chain connects TRBV27 to TRBJ1-5; D remains unclear. CDR1 is MNHEY, CDR2 SMNVEV, per germline (reference sequence). The V and J ends lost 6 bases and 0 bases respectively, with 15 bases between them. The CDR3 runs 16 residues. Here the CDR3 reads CASRPKRQVSNQPQHF. For the CDR3, the DNA is TGTGCCAGCAGGCCCAAGCGACAAGTTAGCAATCAGCCCCAGCATTTT.

J is TRBJ1-2 and V is TRBV9, with no clear D. V lost 4 bases, J lost 7 bases, and 17 bases lay in between. There are 14 residues in the CDR3. CDR1 SGDLS and CDR2 YYNGEE come from the germline V gene. For the CDR3, the DNA is TGTGCCAGCAGCCACACTTATCCTCGGCGTGGCTACACCTTC. This gives the protein CASSHTYPRRGYTF. The full variable domain, completed using reference TRBV9 and TRBJ1-2, is DSGVTQTPKHLITATGQRVTLRCSPRSGDLSVYWYQQSLDQGLQFLIQYYNGEERAKGNILERFSAQQFPDLHSELNLSSLELGDSALYFCASSHTYPRRGYTFGSGTRLTVV.

This clone occurred once. The J gene is TRBJ2-7, the V gene TRBV5-1; 9 positions match TRBD1. Germline V lookup: CDR1 SGHRS, CDR2 YFSETQ. The CDR3 loop spans 15 amino acids. Losses at the gene ends were 4 bases for V and 6 bases for J; bases not matched to a gene: 11. This CDR3 reads CASSAGDREFPEQYF. CDR3 bases: TGCGCCAGCAGCGCGGGGGACAGGGAGTTTCCCGAGCAGTACTTC.

J is TRBJ2-7 and V is TRBV5-4; the match to TRBD1 covers 8 bases. Germline V gene data show CDR1 as SGHNT and CDR2 as YYREEE (reference sequence). The CDR3 loop spans 14 amino acids. The J segment lost 5 bases and the V segment lost 2 bases, leaving 6 bases of the junction unmatched. The CDR3 sequence is CASSFPDRVHEQYF. CDR3 nucleotides: TGTGCCAGCAGCTTCCCGGACAGGGTCCACGAGCAGTACTTC. Full variable domain (remainder filled in from reference TRBV5-4 and TRBJ2-7): ETGVTQSPTHLIKTRGQQVTLRCSSQSGHNTVSWYQQALGQGPQFIFQYYREEENGRGNFPPRFSGLQFPNYSSELNVNALELDDSALYLCASSFPDRVHEQYFGPGTRLTVT.

V and J are TRBV28 and TRBJ2-7, with D perhaps TRBD2 (6 bases). CDR1 MDHEN and CDR2 SYDVKM come from the germline V gene. The CDR3 totals 14 residues. V shed 5 bases and J shed 5 bases, with 16 bases lying between them. The CDR3 DNA is TGTGCCAGCAGTCCCTTTAGCAGGGAGGACGAGCAGTACTTC. Translation: CASSPFSREDEQYF.

The chain is built from TRBV27 and TRBJ2-1; D assignment may be TRBD1 or TRBD2 (5 bases each). The CDR3 length is 15 residues. CDR1 is MNHEY and CDR2 is SMNVEV in the germline V gene (reference sequence). V was cut by 4 bases and J by 2 bases, with 12 bases left in between. In DNA form, the CDR3 reads TGTGCCAGCAGTTATGGGACGGGAACCTACAATGAGCAGTTCTTC. This sequence encodes CASSYGTGTYNEQFF.

The chain has TRBV2 and TRBJ2-1; D unresolved. CDR3 length: 11 amino acids. From germline, CDR1 is SNHLY and CDR2 FYNNEI. Trimming stripped 8 bases from V and 8 bases from J, with 10 bases between. Here the CDR3 reads CASEFSYEQFF. The DNA of the CDR3 is TGTGCCAGCGAGTTCTCCTATGAGCAGTTCTTC.

The J gene is TRBJ2-7, the V gene TRBV28; tentative D call: TRBD1 (5 bases). CDR1 and CDR2 (germline): MDHEN, SYDVKM. V lost 6 bases and J lost 1, with 19 bases in between. The CDR3 contains 16 residues. This CDR3 reads CASSFIGPGHSYEQYF. The CDR3 DNA reads as TGTGCCAGCAGCTTTATAGGCCCCGGACATTCCTACGAGCAGTACTTC.

This chain joins TRBV28 and TRBJ2-1, with 7 bases fitting TRBD2. CDR3 length: 16 amino acids. Looked up from germline, CDR1 is MDHEN and CDR2 is SYDVKM. V shed 0 bases, J shed 7 bases, and the junction held 9 bases outside the gene matches. The CDR3: CASSLWEVAGDNEQFF. As DNA, the CDR3 is TGTGCCAGCAGTTTATGGGAGGTGGCGGGAGATAATGAGCAGTTCTTC.

This sequence joins TRBV9 and TRBJ1-2, with TRBD1 identical over 7 bases. Trimming at V came to 3 bases and at J to 7 bases, leaving 15 bases not matched to a gene. The CDR3 has 16 amino acids. Germline CDR1 SGDLS, CDR2 YYNGEE. This chain's CDR3 is CASSGTAGQNLPGYTF. The DNA for the CDR3 is TGTGCCAGCAGCGGAACCGCGGGACAGAATCTTCCTGGCTACACCTTC. The complete variable domain, with remaining parts taken from reference TRBV9 and TRBJ1-2, reads DSGVTQTPKHLITATGQRVTLRCSPRSGDLSVYWYQQSLDQGLQFLIQYYNGEERAKGNILERFSAQQFPDLHSELNLSSLELGDSALYFCASSGTAGQNLPGYTFGSGTRLTVV.

This chain links TRBV11-1 with TRBJ1-1; no clear D gene. The CDR3 extends over 14 amino acids. The V gene lost 1 base and the J gene lost 1 base, with 7 bases spanning the gap. The germline CDR1 and CDR2 sequences are SGHAT and FQDESV (reference sequence). The DNA of the CDR3 is TGTGCCAGCAGCTTAGGCCGACCGAACACTGAAGCTTTCTTT. It encodes CASSLGRPNTEAFF.

The CDR3 DNA sequence: TGTGCCAGCAGTTTTCCGGGACTTAGGGCCGATGAGCAGTTCTTC. Amino acids: CASSFPGLRADEQFF. This chain connects TRBV28 to TRBJ2-1; D might be TRBD2 (6 bases). This CDR3 is 15 amino acids long. Trimming removed 3 bases from V and 8 bases from J, with 17 bases in between. Germline V gene data show CDR1 as MDHEN and CDR2 as SYDVKM.

The rearrangement joins TRBV4-1 to TRBJ1-1; D is uncertain. This CDR3 is 15 amino acids long. Deletions cut 4 bases from V and 1 base from J, with 13 bases between. Germline V gives CDR1 MGHRA, CDR2 YSYEKL. The CDR3 DNA reads as TGCGCCAGCAGCCCCCGTACAGCTTCGAACACTGAAGCTTTCTTT. Its protein product is CASSPRTASNTEAFF.

This clone was picked up one time. This rearrangement joins TRBV10-2 to TRBJ1-1; the D gene is possibly TRBD1 (6 bases). This CDR3 has 14 residues. Trimming took off 4 bases at V and 7 bases at J, with 16 bases between the two ends. CDR1 WSHSY and CDR2 SAAADI come from the germline V gene. CDR3 sequence reads: CASSGRDNRDEAFF. The CDR3 nucleotides are TGCGCCAGCAGTGGCCGGGACAATCGCGATGAAGCTTTCTTT.

The gene calls are TRBV28 and TRBJ1-1; TRBD1 aligns across 7 bases. Trimming removed 9 bases from V and 4 bases from J; junction bases left unmatched: 17. Looked up from germline, CDR1 is MDHEN and CDR2 is SYDVKM. This CDR3 is 16 amino acids long. This chain's CDR3 is CASREEQGVTITEAFF. For the CDR3, the DNA is TGTGCCAGTCGAGAAGAGCAGGGGGTCACGATCACTGAAGCTTTCTTT.

The chain has TRBV4-2 and TRBJ2-7; D gene unclear. The CDR3 covers 16 residues. Between the trimmed V and J ends, which lost 0 bases and 4 bases, there was a span of 16 bases. The germline CDR1 and CDR2 sequences are LGHNA and YNFKEQ. The CDR3 spells CASSQDLSSTTYEQYF. The CDR3 nucleotides read TGTGCCAGCAGCCAAGATCTTTCCAGCACAACTTACGAGCAGTACTTC.